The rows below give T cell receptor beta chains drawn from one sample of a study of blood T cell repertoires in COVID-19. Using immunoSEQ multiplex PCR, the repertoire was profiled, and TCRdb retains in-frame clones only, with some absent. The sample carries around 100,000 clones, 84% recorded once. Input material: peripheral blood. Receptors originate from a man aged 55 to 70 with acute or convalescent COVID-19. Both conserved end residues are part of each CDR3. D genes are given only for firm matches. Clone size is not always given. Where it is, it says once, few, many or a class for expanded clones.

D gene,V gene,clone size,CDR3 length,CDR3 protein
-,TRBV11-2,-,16,CASSSGSGTTNEKLFF
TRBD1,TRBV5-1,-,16,CASSFPRTGVTGELFF
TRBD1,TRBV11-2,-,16,CASSLRGTDSNQPQHF
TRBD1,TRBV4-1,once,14,CASSPSNEGARAFF
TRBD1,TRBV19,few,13,CASSTQGAGEQYF
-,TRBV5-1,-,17,CASSLSGQAVVDYEQYF
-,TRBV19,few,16,CASSVGMTTNTGELFF
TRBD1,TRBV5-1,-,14,CASRPGQDNQPQHF
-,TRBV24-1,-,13,CATSVQDNYGYTF
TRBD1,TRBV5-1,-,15,CASSLGWTGGYEQYF
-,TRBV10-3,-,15,CAISRSSDGGVRYTF
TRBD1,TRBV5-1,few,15,CASSPGQVGAYEQYF
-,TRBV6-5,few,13,CASGSQRNQPQHF
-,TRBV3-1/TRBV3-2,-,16,CASSQDLTEFSYEQYF
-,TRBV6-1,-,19,CASSEGGGWRAASNQPQHF
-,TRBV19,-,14,CASSIGVNTGELFF
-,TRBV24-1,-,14,CATSDPGTIGELFF
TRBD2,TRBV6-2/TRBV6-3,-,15,CASSPAGGRFYTQYF
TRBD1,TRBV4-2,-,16,CASSQDWEGGGYGYTF
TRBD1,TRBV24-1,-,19,CATSAEPGTGNPLDTEAFF
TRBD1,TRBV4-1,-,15,CASSQDIGQGSGYTF
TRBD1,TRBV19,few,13,CASSIGQGYEQYF
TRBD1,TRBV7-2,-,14,CASSPDRGSYGYTF
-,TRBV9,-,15,CASSAGTLGNQPQHF
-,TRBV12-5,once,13,CASGLSGNQPQHF
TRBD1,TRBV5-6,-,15,CASSFDRGAKNIQYF
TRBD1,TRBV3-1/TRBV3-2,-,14,CASSQAGGGNGYTF
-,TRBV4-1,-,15,CASSQDGRGTDTQYF
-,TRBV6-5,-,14,CASRRTGRNSPLHF
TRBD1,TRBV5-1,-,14,CASSLTGERTEAFF
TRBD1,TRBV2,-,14,CATSDRDHNYGYTF
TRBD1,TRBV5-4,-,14,CASSSGGTGEKLFF
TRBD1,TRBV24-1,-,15,CATSAPSTGESGYTF
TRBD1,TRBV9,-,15,CASSADRGLGEKLFF
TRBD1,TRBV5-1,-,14,CASSYRQGPSKRYF
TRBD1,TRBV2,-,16,CASSEYTSGTGETQYF
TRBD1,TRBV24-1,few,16,CATSAGTVAVNYGYTF
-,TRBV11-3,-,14,CASSRGISGNTIYF
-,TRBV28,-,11,CASSPTKKAFF
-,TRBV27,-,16,CASSPLGGQGSQPQHF
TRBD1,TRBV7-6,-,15,CASSSGTGTPDTQYF
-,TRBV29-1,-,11,CSAPGGGGYTF
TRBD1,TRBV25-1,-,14,CASSRGQGKNGYTF
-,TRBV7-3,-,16,CASSLTGGVNTGELFF
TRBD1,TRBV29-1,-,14,CSVEGRTGGNEQFF
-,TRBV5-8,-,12,CASSVDGGTYTF
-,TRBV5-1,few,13,CASSSLENTEAFF
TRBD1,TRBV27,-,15,CASSINRDSAYEQYF